This TCR beta chain was documented in a study of control samples from healthy donors and cancer patients (TCRdb year 2020). About this clone: Its antigen remains unidentified. Per-base quality was not reported, and no clone a single base away is much larger than it. Other nucleotide sequences from this sample produce the same CDR3.

Library generation was performed with the immunoSEQ multiplex PCR assay. This is the immuneACCESS table as TCRdb keeps it, with only in-frame sequences that have V and J called. A part of the clones is gone; compared with another copy, unresolved V genes explain less than half, and the rest is unexplained. The sample includes 150,000 to 200,000 clones, with more than 85% observed a single time. The ten largest account for roughly 2% of the sample. Sample: blood. The origin of this receptor is a woman between 40 and 55 years old in good health.

The CDR3 has the sequence CASSRDRNTEAFF. The nucleotides are TGTGCCAGCAGCCGGGACAGGAACACTGAAGCTTTCTTT. The chain couples TRBV5-4 to TRBJ1-1, with TRBD1 matching 7 junction bases. Inclusive of the bounding cysteine and phenylalanine, the CDR3 is 13 residues long. The DNA shown is the 39-base CDR3, in frame from base 1. Reading the germline V gene (reference sequence) gives CDR1 SGHNT and CDR2 YYREEE. Trimming takes 4 bases off V and 1 base off J; junction bases not matched to a gene: 1.